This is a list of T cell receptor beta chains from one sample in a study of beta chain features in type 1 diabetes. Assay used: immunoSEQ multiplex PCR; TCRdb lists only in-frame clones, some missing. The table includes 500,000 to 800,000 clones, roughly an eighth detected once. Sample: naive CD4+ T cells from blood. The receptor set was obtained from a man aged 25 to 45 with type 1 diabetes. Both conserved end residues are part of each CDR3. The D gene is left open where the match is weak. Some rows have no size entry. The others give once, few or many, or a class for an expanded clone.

CDR3 DNA: TGTGCCAGCAGCCTACTAGCGGGGGGGGGCACAGATACGCAGTATTTT
CDR3 protein: CASSLLAGGGTDTQYF
clone size: NA
V gene: TRBV7-2
D gene: TRBD2
J gene: TRBJ2-3

CDR3 DNA: TGCGCCAGCAGCCCCGGACACCGGGAGTCTCGGGGAGCTTTCTTT
CDR3 protein: CASSPGHRESRGAFF
clone size: NA
V gene: TRBV4-3
D gene: NA
J gene: TRBJ1-1

CDR3 DNA: TGTGCCAGCAGCATCGGGCCAGCTTTCTTT
CDR3 protein: CASSIGPAFF
clone size: NA
V gene: TRBV7-9
D gene: NA
J gene: TRBJ1-1

CDR3 DNA: TGTGCCAGTAGTATGGCCAGGGGGCGGCAGGAGACCCAGTACTTC
CDR3 protein: CASSMARGRQETQYF
clone size: NA
V gene: TRBV19
D gene: TRBD1
J gene: TRBJ2-5

CDR3 DNA: TGTGCCAGCAGCTCTGGGACAGATACGCAGTATTTT
CDR3 protein: CASSSGTDTQYF
clone size: NA
V gene: TRBV5-6
D gene: NA
J gene: TRBJ2-3

CDR3 DNA: TGTGCCAGCAGCCCTGCGGGCAATGAGCAGTTCTTC
CDR3 protein: CASSPAGNEQFF
clone size: NA
V gene: TRBV7-3
D gene: NA
J gene: TRBJ2-1

CDR3 DNA: TGCAGCGTTGGGACAGGGGACTTAAATGAAAAACTGTTTTTT
CDR3 protein: CSVGTGDLNEKLFF
clone size: few
V gene: TRBV29-1
D gene: TRBD1
J gene: TRBJ1-4

CDR3 DNA: TGTGCCAGTCAACCGGGAGAAGGAGAAAAACTGTTTTTT
CDR3 protein: CASQPGEGEKLFF
clone size: few
V gene: TRBV28
D gene: NA
J gene: TRBJ1-4

CDR3 DNA: TGTGCCAGCACTATGGGACACGACAACACAGATACGCAGTATTTT
CDR3 protein: CASTMGHDNTDTQYF
clone size: NA
V gene: TRBV25-1
D gene: NA
J gene: TRBJ2-3

CDR3 DNA: TGTGCAAGTCGCTCCCCCGAGCAGTACTTC
CDR3 protein: CASRSPEQYF
clone size: few
V gene: TRBV12-2
D gene: NA
J gene: TRBJ2-7

CDR3 DNA: TGTGCCAGCAGCCCGAGATCAGCTCACAGCTACCTTGAAAAACTGTTTTTT
CDR3 protein: CASSPRSAHSYLEKLFF
clone size: few
V gene: TRBV14
D gene: NA
J gene: TRBJ1-4

CDR3 DNA: TGTGCCAGCGGGATAGGTGGCTACACCTTC
CDR3 protein: CASGIGGYTF
clone size: few
V gene: TRBV7-2
D gene: NA
J gene: TRBJ1-2

CDR3 DNA: TGTGCCAGCTGCCGGGGGACAGGGCTGAACTTCAATCAGCCCCAGCATTTT
CDR3 protein: CASCRGTGLNFNQPQHF
clone size: NA
V gene: TRBV21-1
D gene: NA
J gene: TRBJ1-5

CDR3 DNA: TGTGCCAGCAGTGAGGGGGTATGGACCCTCCACTTT
CDR3 protein: CASSEGVWTLHF
clone size: NA
V gene: TRBV25-1
D gene: NA
J gene: TRBJ1-6

CDR3 DNA: TGTGCCAGCAGTTACGGTCCCAACTATGGCTACACCTTC
CDR3 protein: CASSYGPNYGYTF
clone size: NA
V gene: TRBV6-5
D gene: NA
J gene: TRBJ1-2

CDR3 DNA: TGTGCCAGTAGTTCTGACACTTATAGCAATCAGCCCCAGCATTTT
CDR3 protein: CASSSDTYSNQPQHF
clone size: NA
V gene: TRBV19
D gene: NA
J gene: TRBJ1-5

CDR3 DNA: TGTGCCAGCTCACGTCAGCAGAACACTGAAGCTTTCTTT
CDR3 protein: CASSRQQNTEAFF
clone size: NA
V gene: TRBV18
D gene: NA
J gene: TRBJ1-1

CDR3 DNA: TGTGCCAGCAGTCTTACTAGTTTTCAAGAGACCCAGTACTTC
CDR3 protein: CASSLTSFQETQYF
clone size: NA
V gene: TRBV2
D gene: NA
J gene: TRBJ2-5

CDR3 DNA: TGTGCCAGCAGCCTTCGGAACGGTGGTTTGGACGAGCAGTACTTC
CDR3 protein: CASSLRNGGLDEQYF
clone size: NA
V gene: TRBV5-4
D gene: NA
J gene: TRBJ2-7

CDR3 DNA: TGTGCCAGCAGCTTGCAGCAAACAGGGACCGTTAACTATGGCTACACCTTC
CDR3 protein: CASSLQQTGTVNYGYTF
clone size: NA
V gene: TRBV5-6
D gene: NA
J gene: TRBJ1-2

CDR3 DNA: TGTTCCAGCAGCCCGACTAGGGGACAATATAATTCACCCCTCCACTTT
CDR3 protein: CSSSPTRGQYNSPLHF
clone size: NA
V gene: TRBV14
D gene: NA
J gene: TRBJ1-6

CDR3 DNA: TGTGCCAGCAGCCAACCAGACAGGGTCTATGGCTACACCTTC
CDR3 protein: CASSQPDRVYGYTF
clone size: few
V gene: TRBV4-2
D gene: TRBD1
J gene: TRBJ1-2

CDR3 DNA: TGTGCCAGCAAAGAGGACGGAGGGGTAGCTTTCTTT
CDR3 protein: CASKEDGGVAFF
clone size: NA
V gene: TRBV2
D gene: NA
J gene: TRBJ1-1

CDR3 DNA: TGTGCCTGGAGATCGGGACAGAACACCGGGGAGCTGTTTTTT
CDR3 protein: CAWRSGQNTGELFF
clone size: NA
V gene: TRBV30
D gene: NA
J gene: TRBJ2-2

CDR3 DNA: TGTGCCAGCAGGTCGGGGTTTGAAAAACTGTTTTTT
CDR3 protein: CASRSGFEKLFF
clone size: NA
V gene: TRBV6-5
D gene: NA
J gene: TRBJ1-4

CDR3 DNA: TGCAGCGTGTACAGGGATCGCGCCGTCTATGGCTACACCTTC
CDR3 protein: CSVYRDRAVYGYTF
clone size: NA
V gene: TRBV29-1
D gene: NA
J gene: TRBJ1-2

CDR3 DNA: TGTGCCAGCAGTTCCCTTAGAGGGGGAGGCTATGGCTACACCTTC
CDR3 protein: CASSSLRGGGYGYTF
clone size: NA
V gene: TRBV6-5
D gene: NA
J gene: TRBJ1-2

CDR3 DNA: TGCGCCAGCAGCTCGGAATTGGGTGATAAGGGCTACACCTTC
CDR3 protein: CASSSELGDKGYTF
clone size: few
V gene: TRBV4-3
D gene: NA
J gene: TRBJ1-2

CDR3 DNA: TGTGCCAGCAGCGTGGGGTTGTCGGCCGGGGAGCTGTTTTTT
CDR3 protein: CASSVGLSAGELFF
clone size: few
V gene: TRBV6-5
D gene: NA
J gene: TRBJ2-2

CDR3 DNA: TGTGCCAGTAGTACAATACTAGCGGGCCGATTCAATGAGCAGTTCTTC
CDR3 protein: CASSTILAGRFNEQFF
clone size: few
V gene: TRBV19
D gene: TRBD2
J gene: TRBJ2-1

CDR3 DNA: TGCGCCAGCAGCCGGACCCTTACAGGGAATCAGCCCCAGCATTTT
CDR3 protein: CASSRTLTGNQPQHF
clone size: few
V gene: TRBV4-3
D gene: NA
J gene: TRBJ1-5

CDR3 DNA: TGCAGCTACCGGACAGGGAACACTGAAGCTTTCTTT
CDR3 protein: CSYRTGNTEAFF
clone size: NA
V gene: TRBV29-1
D gene: TRBD1
J gene: TRBJ1-1